One and the same sample provided the 29 T cell receptor beta chains below, sequenced in a study of blood T cells in healthy people across ages. Primed by a sample-barcoded 5' primer and a J-beta primer mix, a second PCR proceeded for roughly 7 to 11 cycles. Each CDR3 protein is one row after TCRdb ran MiXCR on the 5' RACE reads. Found here are 650,000 to 800,000 distinct CDR3 sequences, 40% to 50% of them singletons; the top ten hold roughly a fifth. Sequencing was carried out using blood. The receptor set was obtained from a man aged 55 to 69 in good health.

The CDR3 sequence is CASSYGSTVTMTYEQYF. In nucleotides, the CDR3 is TGTGCCAGCAGTTACGGGTCGACCGTTACCATGACCTACGAGCAGTACTTC. The rearrangement joins TRBV6-6 to TRBJ2-7; D ambiguous. Germline CDR1 is MNHNY and CDR2 is SVGAGI (reference sequence). The CDR3 contains 17 residues. V lost 2 bases and J lost 2, with 19 bases in between.

This chain joins TRBV10-2 and TRBJ2-7; 10 nucleotides line up with TRBD2. V lost 2 bases to trimming and J lost 2 bases; unmatched junction nucleotides: 6. Germline assignment: CDR1 WSHSY and CDR2 SAAADI. This CDR3 contains 16 residues. In DNA form, the CDR3 reads TGCGCCAGCAGTGAGATGACTAGCGGGTCCCCCTACGAGCAGTACTTC. Its translation is CASSEMTSGSPYEQYF.

This sequence joins TRBV12-3 or TRBV12-4 and TRBJ2-2, with TRBD2 matching over 8 bases. This CDR3 is built from 15 residues. With V trimmed by 6 bases and J by 6 bases, 9 bases remained unmatched. CDR3 in DNA: TGTGCCAGCAGCCTGTCGGGGGGGTTGGCCGGGGAGCTGTTTTTT. As protein: CASSLSGGLAGELFF.

This clonotype was detected ten times or more. The chain combines TRBV29-1 with TRBJ2-7; tentatively, D is TRBD1 (6 bases). The CDR3 loop spans 13 amino acids. V lost 4 bases and J lost 4, with 14 bases in between. Germline V gene data show CDR1 as SQVTM and CDR2 as ANQGSEA. The CDR3 DNA follows: TGCAGCGTTGGGGAACAGGGAAGGTACGAGCAGTACTTC. Amino acid sequence: CSVGEQGRYEQYF.

This clonotype turned up a few times. Here the CDR3 reads CAISESKGSDTQYF. The CDR3 DNA is TGTGCCATCAGTGAGTCTAAAGGCTCAGATACGCAGTATTTT. The V call is TRBV10-3, the J call TRBJ2-3; D gene unclear. This CDR3 has 14 amino acids. Germline-derived CDR1 and CDR2 are ENHRY and SYGVKD. V was trimmed by 0 bases and J by 4 bases, leaving 8 bases between them.

In its sample, this clonotype was seen a few times. The CDR3 reads CASRLAGNDQETQYF. In DNA form, the CDR3 reads TGTGCCAGCAGACTAGCGGGGAACGATCAAGAGACCCAGTACTTC. The chain joins TRBV6-5 to TRBJ2-5, with 10 positions matching TRBD2. CDR1 is MNHEY, CDR2 SVGAGI, per germline. The CDR3 runs to 15 residues. With 6 bases clipped from V and 2 bases from J, the junction kept 6 bases outside the gene matches.

This clonotype was seen a handful of times. V and J are TRBV6-2 or TRBV6-3 and TRBJ2-7, with 12 bases matching TRBD2. The ends lost 2 bases at V and 3 bases at J; junction bases unmatched: 8. The CDR3 contains 17 residues. Germline CDR1 is MNHEY and CDR2 is SVGEGT. This CDR3 reads CASSYSASGGAVYEQYF. The CDR3 DNA reads as TGTGCCAGCAGTTACAGCGCTAGCGGGGGGGCGGTCTACGAGCAGTACTTC.

V gene TRBV6-6 combines with J gene TRBJ2-5; TRBD2 matches 7 bases. Germline values: CDR1 MNHNY, CDR2 SVGAGI (reference sequence). The CDR3 covers 16 residues. V shed 0 bases and J 2 bases; nucleotides not matched to a gene: 6. CDR3 sequence: CASSYSAGVRQETQYF. As DNA, the CDR3 is TGTGCCAGCAGTTACTCGGCGGGGGTGCGACAAGAGACCCAGTACTTC.

This clonotype was counted many times. This rearrangement joins TRBV12-3 or TRBV12-4 to TRBJ2-4; tentatively, D is TRBD2 (5 bases). The DNA end lines up better with TRBJ2-7; the J call may be wrong. CDR3 length equals 12 residues. The CDR3 sequence is CASSWGVAEQYF. For the CDR3, the DNA is TGTGCCAGCAGTTGGGGAGTTGCCGAGCAGTACTTC.

This chain joins TRBV20-1 and TRBJ1-5; the D is unclear. Germline CDR1 DFQATT, CDR2 SNEGSKA (reference sequence). The CDR3 contains 12 residues. The germline V and J ends were trimmed by 5 bases and 2 bases, with 7 bases remaining between them. For the CDR3, the DNA is TGCAGTGCTCTGGTCGGCAATCAGCCCCAGCATTTT. It is translated as CSALVGNQPQHF.

This clonotype was found once. The chain is built from TRBV9 and TRBJ1-6, with D possibly being TRBD1 (5 bases). Germline V CDR1 and CDR2: SGDLS, YYNGEE. Trimming took off 3 bases at V and 7 bases at J, with 11 bases between the two ends. This CDR3 has 14 amino acids. CDR3: CASSGSRVNSPLHF. DNA of the CDR3: TGTGCCAGCAGCGGCAGCAGGGTGAATTCACCCCTCCACTTT. Full variable domain (missing parts from reference TRBV9 and TRBJ1-6): DSGVTQTPKHLITATGQRVTLRCSPRSGDLSVYWYQQSLDQGLQFLIQYYNGEERAKGNILERFSAQQFPDLHSELNLSSLELGDSALYFCASSGSRVNSPLHFGNGTRLTVT.

This clonotype was observed a few times. The V and J genes are TRBV4-3 and TRBJ2-1; the D gene is possibly TRBD1 (5 bases). The germline V and J ends were trimmed by 0 bases and 3 bases, with 12 bases remaining between them. Per the germline V gene, CDR1 is LGHNA and CDR2 is YSLEER. The CDR3 sequence is 16 residues long. CDR3 region: CASSQDRAGNYNEQFF. In nucleotides, the CDR3 is TGCGCCAGCAGCCAAGATAGGGCAGGGAACTACAATGAGCAGTTCTTC.

J is TRBJ2-2 and V is TRBV12-3 or TRBV12-4, with no clear D. Trimming stripped 7 bases from V and 5 bases from J, with 8 bases between. This CDR3 has 12 amino acids. The CDR3 is CASTYGTGELFF. CDR3 in DNA: TGTGCCAGCACATACGGGACCGGGGAGCTGTTTTTT.

This chain links TRBV25-1 with TRBJ2-3; D unresolved. Germline CDR1 MGHDK, CDR2 SYGVNS. This CDR3 region has 14 residues. The V end was cut by 3 bases, the J end by 0 bases, with 7 bases between. The CDR3 coding sequence is TGTGCCAGCAGTGACCAGAGAAGCACAGATACGCAGTATTTT. Its protein is CASSDQRSTDTQYF.

V gene TRBV6-2 or TRBV6-3 combines with J gene TRBJ1-2; D is unclear. This CDR3 has 14 amino acids. The germline V gene encodes CDR1 MNHEY and CDR2 SVGEGT. V dropped 2 bases and J dropped 6 bases, with 13 bases sitting between them. This chain's CDR3 is CASSYLQLNHGYTF. The CDR3 nucleotides are TGTGCCAGCAGTTACCTTCAGCTAAACCATGGCTACACCTTC.

About this clonotype itself: This may be a read error, as it is one base from a much larger clone. The chain is built from TRBV11-2 and TRBJ2-1; D possibly corresponds to TRBD2 (6 bases). The assigned J gene may be wrong: the sequence end matches TRBJ2-7 better. From germline, CDR1 is SGHAT and CDR2 FQNNGV. The CDR3 is 14 amino acids. CDR3 amino acids: CASSFGREYNEQYF. DNA for the CDR3: TGTGCCAGCAGCTTCGGGCGGGAATACAATGAGCAGTACTTC.

A word on this clonotype: A read error may be the cause here, since a much bigger clone is one base away. The chain carries TRBV12-3 or TRBV12-4 and TRBJ2-7; tentatively, D is TRBD2 (6 bases). V was trimmed by 5 bases and J by 1 base, leaving 12 bases between them. This CDR3 spans 14 amino acids. CDR3 sequence (DNA): TGTGCCAGCAGTGGGTGGGGGGTTTCCTACGAGCAGTACTTC. Translated, it gives CASSGWGVSYEQYF.

This clonotype has a handful of counts. V is TRBV6-1 and J is TRBJ2-4; D is uncertain. The CDR3 totals 15 residues. CDR1 is MNHNS, CDR2 SASEGT, per germline. V was cut by 1 base and J by 0 bases, with 7 bases left in between. CDR3 sequence reads: CASSEDFGAKNIQYF. The CDR3 DNA reads as TGTGCCAGCAGTGAAGATTTCGGAGCCAAAAACATTCAGTACTTC.

The table lists this clonotype with a few counts. The chain uses TRBV27 and TRBJ2-2, with a weak D call TRBD2 (5 bases). With 2 bases removed from V and 4 bases from J, the gap between germline ends came to 8 bases. This CDR3 contains 14 residues. Per germline, CDR1 MNHEY and CDR2 SMNVEV (reference sequence). The CDR3 reads CASSLRAVTGELFF. In nucleotides, the CDR3 is TGTGCCAGCAGTTTACGAGCGGTCACCGGGGAGCTGTTTTTT.

V gene TRBV4-1 combines with J gene TRBJ2-5; D is unresolved. Trimming took 0 bases from V and 11 from J, leaving 19 bases between them. The germline V gene has CDR1 MGHRA and CDR2 YSYEKL. The CDR3 extends over 15 amino acids. The CDR3 loop is CASSQDRNTPIMQYF. The CDR3 nucleotides read TGCGCCAGCAGCCAAGATAGGAACACTCCTATTATGCAGTACTTC.

The V gene is TRBV5-5, the J gene TRBJ2-1; 11 bases are a match to TRBD1. The CDR3 has 16 amino acids. J lost 2 bases, V lost 4 bases, and 5 bases had no gene match. Germline V CDR1 and CDR2: SGHKS, YYEKEE (reference sequence). In DNA form, the CDR3 reads TGTGCCAGCAGCCCAGGACAGGGGGCGACCTACAATGAGCAGTTCTTC. Translation: CASSPGQGATYNEQFF.

The chain carries TRBV7-8 and TRBJ2-7; D is unresolved. Germline V gives CDR1 SGHVS, CDR2 FQNEAQ. The CDR3 sequence is 15 residues long. Trimming left V 6 bases short and J 2 bases short, with 17 bases between. This CDR3 is CASSSGVERPYEQYF. CDR3 sequence (DNA): TGTGCCAGCAGTTCTGGGGTAGAACGGCCCTACGAGCAGTACTTC.

This clonotype has just a few counts. The chain carries TRBV5-1 and TRBJ2-4; a weak D match, TRBD1 (5 bases). The tail of the sequence fits TRBJ2-7 better, so the J call may be wrong. This CDR3 comprises 13 residues. The germline gives CDR1 SGHRS, CDR2 YFSETQ. The CDR3 sequence is CASSLQGVHEQYF. CDR3 nucleotide sequence: TGCGCCAGCAGCCTTCAGGGTGTACACGAGCAGTACTTC.

This clonotype appeared a few times. The gene calls are TRBV20-1 and TRBJ1-2, with D perhaps TRBD1 (6 bases). Trimming took 5 bases from V and 4 from J, leaving 11 bases between them. The CDR3 extends over 12 amino acids. Germline lookup yields CDR1 DFQATT and CDR2 SNEGSKA (reference sequence). The CDR3 DNA sequence: TGCAGTGCTCAACAGGGCCTCTATGGCTACACCTTC. It yields the protein CSAQQGLYGYTF.

The chain couples TRBV25-1 to TRBJ1-4; 7 bases are a match to TRBD1. The CDR3 contains 14 residues. V shed 6 bases and J 7 bases; nucleotides not matched to a gene: 8. Germline-derived CDR1 and CDR2 are MGHDK and SYGVNS. The CDR3 region is CASRVAGGGEKLFF. For the CDR3, the DNA is TGTGCCAGCAGGGTTGCAGGGGGTGGTGAAAAACTGTTTTTT.

This clonotype was seen at least ten times. The CDR3 region is CASSVGGVGVQETQYF. The CDR3 bases are TGTGCCAGCAGCGTAGGCGGGGTGGGGGTACAAGAGACCCAGTACTTC. This chain joins TRBV9 and TRBJ2-5; maybe TRBD2 (6 bases). Germline CDR1 and CDR2: SGDLS and YYNGEE. This CDR3 region has 16 residues. The V end lost 0 bases, the J end lost 2 bases, and 14 bases lay between the germline ends.

This clonotype was seen a handful of times. The chain combines TRBV12-3 or TRBV12-4 with TRBJ2-7; D is undetermined. This CDR3 region has 16 residues. Deletions cut 5 bases from V and 2 bases from J, with 19 bases between. Written as DNA, the CDR3 is TGTGCCAGCAGTCCTGGAGTGGTCACCTCGGCCTACGAGCAGTACTTC. Its protein is CASSPGVVTSAYEQYF.

In its sample, this clonotype was seen a few times. This CDR3 reads CASYTSGGSNEQFF. In DNA, the CDR3 is TGTGCCAGCTACACTAGCGGGGGGAGCAATGAGCAGTTCTTC. The rearrangement uses TRBV5-6 and TRBJ2-1, with 12 bases identical to TRBD2. Germline lookup yields CDR1 SGHDT and CDR2 YYEEEE. V was clipped by 7 bases and J by 6 bases; unmatched bases: 5. The CDR3 covers 14 residues.

A few counts support this clonotype. This rearrangement joins TRBV12-3 or TRBV12-4 to TRBJ2-1; D is perhaps TRBD1 or TRBD2 (5 bases each). The CDR3 has 14 amino acids. Trimming removed 6 bases at V and 8 bases at J, with 17 bases between. CDR3 bases: TGTGCCAGCAGGGGACCTAGCCCCTATGATGAGCAGTTCTTC. Its translation: CASRGPSPYDEQFF.